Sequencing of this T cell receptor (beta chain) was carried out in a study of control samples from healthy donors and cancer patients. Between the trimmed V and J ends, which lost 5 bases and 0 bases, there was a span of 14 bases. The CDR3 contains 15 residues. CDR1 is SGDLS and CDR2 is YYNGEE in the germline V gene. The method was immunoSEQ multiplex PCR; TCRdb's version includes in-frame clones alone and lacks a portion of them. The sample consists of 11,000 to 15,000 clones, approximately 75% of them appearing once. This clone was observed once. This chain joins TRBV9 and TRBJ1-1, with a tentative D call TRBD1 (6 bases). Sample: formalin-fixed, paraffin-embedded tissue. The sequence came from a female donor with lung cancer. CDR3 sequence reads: CASSKEGTLNTEAFF. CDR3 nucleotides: TGTGCCAGCAGTAAAGAAGGGACACTGAACACTGAAGCTTTCTTT.